These T cell receptor beta chains were read from a single sample in a study of control samples from healthy donors and cancer patients. Data came from immunoSEQ multiplex PCR; TCRdb stores just in-frame clones and leaves some out. Among 85,000 to 110,000 clones listed, about 89% were seen once. Input material: PBMCs. The receptors derive from a man aged 55 to 70 with lung cancer. CDR3s include the opening cysteine and the closing phenylalanine or tryptophan. Fields, in order: clone size, D gene, CDR3 length, J gene, V gene, CDR3 DNA, CDR3 protein. The D gene is left open where the match is weak. Only part of the rows carry a size: once, few, many, or a class if the clone is expanded.

clone size: NA
D gene: NA
CDR3 length: 12
J gene: TRBJ1-6
V gene: TRBV2
CDR3 DNA: TGTGCCAGCAGGCAGAGGAATTCACCCCTCCACTTT
CDR3 protein: CASRQRNSPLHF

clone size: once
D gene: NA
CDR3 length: 14
J gene: TRBJ1-1
V gene: TRBV28
CDR3 DNA: TGTGCCAGCACCTCAGGGACGGTGAACACTGAAGCTTTCTTT
CDR3 protein: CASTSGTVNTEAFF

clone size: NA
D gene: NA
CDR3 length: 12
J gene: TRBJ1-2
V gene: TRBV12-3/TRBV12-4
CDR3 DNA: TGTGCCAGCAGTTCCACAGGGTATGGCTACACCTTC
CDR3 protein: CASSSTGYGYTF

clone size: NA
D gene: TRBD2
CDR3 length: 16
J gene: TRBJ2-1
V gene: TRBV5-4
CDR3 DNA: TGTGCCAGCAGCTTGTCTAGCGGGGGGGCCTACAATGAGCAGTTCTTC
CDR3 protein: CASSLSSGGAYNEQFF

clone size: NA
D gene: TRBD1
CDR3 length: 16
J gene: TRBJ2-1
V gene: TRBV10-1
CDR3 DNA: TGCGCCAGCAGTGAGGTGACAGGGGTCTCCTACAATGAGCAGTTCTTC
CDR3 protein: CASSEVTGVSYNEQFF

clone size: NA
D gene: TRBD1
CDR3 length: 16
J gene: TRBJ1-1
V gene: TRBV5-6
CDR3 DNA: TGTGCCAGCAGCGTAAGACAGGGGAGCTCCAACACTGAAGCTTTCTTT
CDR3 protein: CASSVRQGSSNTEAFF

clone size: few
D gene: NA
CDR3 length: 13
J gene: TRBJ1-3
V gene: TRBV15
CDR3 DNA: TGTGCCACCAGCAGAGAACAGGCGAACACCATATATTTT
CDR3 protein: CATSREQANTIYF

clone size: NA
D gene: NA
CDR3 length: 15
J gene: TRBJ2-1
V gene: TRBV24-1
CDR3 DNA: TGTGCCACCAGTGATCCGGCAGGGTCTGGGAGTGAGCAGTTCTTC
CDR3 protein: CATSDPAGSGSEQFF

clone size: once
D gene: TRBD2
CDR3 length: 14
J gene: TRBJ2-1
V gene: TRBV7-8
CDR3 DNA: TGTGCCAGCAGCTCCCGGGAGGGGAGGGATGAGCAGTTCTTC
CDR3 protein: CASSSREGRDEQFF

clone size: NA
D gene: NA
CDR3 length: 13
J gene: TRBJ1-3
V gene: TRBV30
CDR3 DNA: TGTGCCTGGAGTACCAAGGGCAGAAACACCATATATTTT
CDR3 protein: CAWSTKGRNTIYF

clone size: once
D gene: NA
CDR3 length: 15
J gene: TRBJ1-6
V gene: TRBV30
CDR3 DNA: TGTGCCTGGAGTGTATCCCCGTCTTCTAATTCACCCCTCCACTTT
CDR3 protein: CAWSVSPSSNSPLHF

clone size: NA
D gene: NA
CDR3 length: 13
J gene: TRBJ1-4
V gene: TRBV12-3/TRBV12-4
CDR3 DNA: TGTGCCAGCAGTTTAGCTCAGCGCGAAAAACTGTTTTTT
CDR3 protein: CASSLAQREKLFF

clone size: NA
D gene: TRBD1
CDR3 length: 15
J gene: TRBJ2-7
V gene: TRBV11-2
CDR3 DNA: TGTGCCAGCAGCCCATCTCCAGGGGGTCCTCACGAGCAGTACTTC
CDR3 protein: CASSPSPGGPHEQYF

clone size: NA
D gene: NA
CDR3 length: 14
J gene: TRBJ1-1
V gene: TRBV5-6
CDR3 DNA: TGTGCCAGCAGCCCAGCGGGGAGGAACACTGAAGCTTTCTTT
CDR3 protein: CASSPAGRNTEAFF

clone size: NA
D gene: NA
CDR3 length: 14
J gene: TRBJ1-4
V gene: TRBV30
CDR3 DNA: TGTGCCTGGGGCCGAGGACGTACTGATGAAAAACTGTTTTTT
CDR3 protein: CAWGRGRTDEKLFF

clone size: NA
D gene: NA
CDR3 length: 15
J gene: TRBJ1-2
V gene: TRBV27
CDR3 DNA: TGTGCCAGCAGTTTATCATGGTTAGCTAACTATGGCTACACCTTC
CDR3 protein: CASSLSWLANYGYTF

clone size: NA
D gene: TRBD2
CDR3 length: 20
J gene: TRBJ2-3
V gene: TRBV11-2
CDR3 DNA: TGTGCCAGCAGCTTAGATTTGGGGAGTGGTAGCGGGTGCCGCACAGATACGCAGTATTTT
CDR3 protein: CASSLDLGSGSGCRTDTQYF

clone size: NA
D gene: NA
CDR3 length: 12
J gene: TRBJ1-4
V gene: TRBV30
CDR3 DNA: TGTGCCTTAGGAGCAACTAATGAAAAACTGTTTTTT
CDR3 protein: CALGATNEKLFF

clone size: NA
D gene: NA
CDR3 length: 13
J gene: TRBJ1-4
V gene: TRBV29-1
CDR3 DNA: TGCAGCGGCACGGGGTCGGCTAATGAAAAACTGTTTTTT
CDR3 protein: CSGTGSANEKLFF

clone size: once
D gene: NA
CDR3 length: 14
J gene: TRBJ2-7
V gene: TRBV28
CDR3 DNA: TGTGCCAGCAGCCTCCCCAGGGGAACCTACGAGCAGTACTTC
CDR3 protein: CASSLPRGTYEQYF

clone size: NA
D gene: TRBD1
CDR3 length: 13
J gene: TRBJ2-5
V gene: TRBV7-9
CDR3 DNA: TGTGCCAGCAGACGGGACAGTCAAGAGACCCAGTACTTC
CDR3 protein: CASRRDSQETQYF

clone size: NA
D gene: TRBD1
CDR3 length: 17
J gene: TRBJ1-1
V gene: TRBV30
CDR3 DNA: TGTGCCTGGAGGGGACCGGGACAGGGGGCACGGAACACTGAAGCTTTCTTT
CDR3 protein: CAWRGPGQGARNTEAFF

clone size: NA
D gene: TRBD1
CDR3 length: 15
J gene: TRBJ1-1
V gene: TRBV6-5
CDR3 DNA: TGTGCCAGCAGTTCCTACAGGGGGCTGGACACTGAAGCTTTCTTT
CDR3 protein: CASSSYRGLDTEAFF

clone size: NA
D gene: NA
CDR3 length: 12
J gene: TRBJ2-3
V gene: TRBV12-3/TRBV12-4
CDR3 DNA: TGTGCCAGCAGTATAGGGGCAGGTACGCAGTATTTT
CDR3 protein: CASSIGAGTQYF